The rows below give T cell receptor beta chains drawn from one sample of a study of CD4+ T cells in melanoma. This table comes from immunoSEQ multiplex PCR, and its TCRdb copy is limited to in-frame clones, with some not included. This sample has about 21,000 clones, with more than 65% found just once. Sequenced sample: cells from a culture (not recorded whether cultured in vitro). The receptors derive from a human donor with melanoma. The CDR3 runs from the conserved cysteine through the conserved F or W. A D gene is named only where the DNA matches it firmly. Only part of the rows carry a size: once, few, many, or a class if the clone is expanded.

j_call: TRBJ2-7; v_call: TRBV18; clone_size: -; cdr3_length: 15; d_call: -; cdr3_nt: TGTGCCAGCTCACCCCTGGAAAGGGGGAAGGGCGAGCAGTACTTC; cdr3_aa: CASSPLERGKGEQYF
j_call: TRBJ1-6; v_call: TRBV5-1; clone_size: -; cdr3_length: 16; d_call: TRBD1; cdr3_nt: TGCGCCAGCAGCTCACGACCGGGACAGGGAGGATCACCCCTCCACTTT; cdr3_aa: CASSSRPGQGGSPLHF
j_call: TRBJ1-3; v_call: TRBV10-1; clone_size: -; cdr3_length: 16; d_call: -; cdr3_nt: TGCGCCAGCAGTGAGTCCGTTGGGTCCGAAGGAAACACCATATATTTT; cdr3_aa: CASSESVGSEGNTIYF
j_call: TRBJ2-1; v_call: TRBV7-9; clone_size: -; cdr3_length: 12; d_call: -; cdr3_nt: TGTGCCAGCAGCTTAGATAGCAATGAGCAGTTCTTC; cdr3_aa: CASSLDSNEQFF
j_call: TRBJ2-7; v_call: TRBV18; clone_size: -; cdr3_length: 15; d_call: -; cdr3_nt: TGTGCCAGCTCACCACCGAGTGGGGGGAAGTACGAGCAGTACTTC; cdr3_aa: CASSPPSGGKYEQYF
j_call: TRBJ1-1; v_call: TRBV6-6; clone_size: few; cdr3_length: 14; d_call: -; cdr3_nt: TGTGCCAGCACTAAAGGGGGGCTGGACACTGAAGCTTTCTTT; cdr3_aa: CASTKGGLDTEAFF
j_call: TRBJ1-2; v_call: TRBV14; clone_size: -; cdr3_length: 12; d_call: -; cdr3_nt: TGTGCCAGCAGCCCCGGGACGAGAGGCTACACCTTC; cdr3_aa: CASSPGTRGYTF
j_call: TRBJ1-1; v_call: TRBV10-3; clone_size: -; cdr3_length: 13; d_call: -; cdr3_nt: TGTGCCATCAGTGACGAGTACCCCTCTGAAGCTTTCTTT; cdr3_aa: CAISDEYPSEAFF
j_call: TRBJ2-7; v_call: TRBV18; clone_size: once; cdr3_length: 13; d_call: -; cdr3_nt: TGTGCCAGCTCACCAACGGTGGCCTACGAGCAGTACTTC; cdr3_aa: CASSPTVAYEQYF
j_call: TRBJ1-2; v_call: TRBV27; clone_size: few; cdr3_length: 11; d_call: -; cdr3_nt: TGTGCCAGCAGTTTAGGAGGGTACTACACCTTC; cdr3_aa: CASSLGGYYTF
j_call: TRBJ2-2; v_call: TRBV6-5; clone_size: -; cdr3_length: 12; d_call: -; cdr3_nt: TGTGCCAGCATGCGCCTCACCGGGGAGCTGTTTTTT; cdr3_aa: CASMRLTGELFF
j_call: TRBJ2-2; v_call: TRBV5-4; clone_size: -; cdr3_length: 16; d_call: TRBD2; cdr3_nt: TGTGCCAGCAGCTTGGCCCGAAGCGGGGTTCCCGGGGAGCTGTTTTTT; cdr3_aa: CASSLARSGVPGELFF
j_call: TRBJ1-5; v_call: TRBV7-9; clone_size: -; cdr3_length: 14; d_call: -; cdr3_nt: TGTGCCAGCAGCTTTCAAGGGGGGATAGGGCCCCAGCATTTT; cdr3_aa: CASSFQGGIGPQHF
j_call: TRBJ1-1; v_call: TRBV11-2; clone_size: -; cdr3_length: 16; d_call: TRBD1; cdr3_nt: TGTGCCAGCAGCTTCCTACAGGGGGCAGGGATCACTGAAGCTTTCTTT; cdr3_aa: CASSFLQGAGITEAFF
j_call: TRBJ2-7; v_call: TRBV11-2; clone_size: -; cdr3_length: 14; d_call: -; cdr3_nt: TGTGCCAGCAGGTCCCCGGGACGGACCTACGAGCAGTACTTC; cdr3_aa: CASRSPGRTYEQYF
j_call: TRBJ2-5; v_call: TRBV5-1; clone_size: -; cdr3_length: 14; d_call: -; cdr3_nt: TGCGCCAGCACCCTAAGCGGGCCCGAAGAGACCCAGTACTTC; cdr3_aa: CASTLSGPEETQYF
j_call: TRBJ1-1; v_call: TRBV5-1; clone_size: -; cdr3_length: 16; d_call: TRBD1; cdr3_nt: TGCGCCAGCAGCTTGTTTTGGGACAGGGATCCGGCTGAAGCTTTCTTT; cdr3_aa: CASSLFWDRDPAEAFF
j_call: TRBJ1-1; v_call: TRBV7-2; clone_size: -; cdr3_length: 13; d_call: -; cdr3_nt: TGTGCCAGCAGGGAGGCAGGGAACACTGAAGCTTTCTTT; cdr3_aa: CASREAGNTEAFF
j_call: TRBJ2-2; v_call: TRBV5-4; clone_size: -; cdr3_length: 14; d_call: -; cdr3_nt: TGTGCCAGCAGCCCCACGGGTGCCACCGGGGAGCTGTTTTTT; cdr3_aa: CASSPTGATGELFF
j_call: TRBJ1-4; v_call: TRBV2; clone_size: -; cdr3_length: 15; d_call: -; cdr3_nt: TGTGCCAGCCAAGTCCGGGCTGCAACTAATGAAAAACTGTTTTTT; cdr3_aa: CASQVRAATNEKLFF
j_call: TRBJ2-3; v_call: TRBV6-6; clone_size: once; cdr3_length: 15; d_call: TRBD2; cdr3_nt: TGTGCCAGCAGTATCACGCGGGGGACGACAGATACGCAGTATTTT; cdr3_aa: CASSITRGTTDTQYF
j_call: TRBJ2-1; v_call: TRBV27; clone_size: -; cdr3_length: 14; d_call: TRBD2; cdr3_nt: TGTGCCTGCAAGCGGGGGCGAACCTACAATGAGCAGTTCTTC; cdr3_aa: CACKRGRTYNEQFF
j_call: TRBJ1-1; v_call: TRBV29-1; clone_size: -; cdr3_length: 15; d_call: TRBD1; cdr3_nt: TGCAGCGTTGAAGGGGTGACAGGGGCGAACACTGAAGCTTTCTTT; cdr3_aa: CSVEGVTGANTEAFF
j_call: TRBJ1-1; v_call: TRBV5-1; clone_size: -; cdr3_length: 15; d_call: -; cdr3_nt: TGCGCCAGCAGCGTTCTGGGCACATGGGCCAGTGAAGCTTTCTTT; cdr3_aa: CASSVLGTWASEAFF
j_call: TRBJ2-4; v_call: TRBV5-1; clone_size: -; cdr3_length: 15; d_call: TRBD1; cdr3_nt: TGCGCCAGCAGCTTGATGGGACAGGGACTTAACATTCAGTACTTC; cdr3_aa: CASSLMGQGLNIQYF
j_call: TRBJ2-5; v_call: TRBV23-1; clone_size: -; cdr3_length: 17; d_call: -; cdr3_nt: TGCGCCAGCAGTCACGCCTCCAGATACGTGGGGGGAGAGACCCAGTACTTC; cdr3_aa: CASSHASRYVGGETQYF
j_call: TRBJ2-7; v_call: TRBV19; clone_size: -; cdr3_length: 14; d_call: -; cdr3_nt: TGTGCCAGTAGTATTCCCGGGACATCTTACGAGCAGTACTTC; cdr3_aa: CASSIPGTSYEQYF
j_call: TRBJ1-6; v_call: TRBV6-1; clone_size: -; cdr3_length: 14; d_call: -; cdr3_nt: TGTGCCAGCAGTGCAGGACAGAGTTACTCACCCCTCCACTTT; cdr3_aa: CASSAGQSYSPLHF
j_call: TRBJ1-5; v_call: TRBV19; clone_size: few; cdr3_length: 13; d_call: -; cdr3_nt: TGTGCCAGTAGTTTGTGGCAGAATCAGCCCCAGCATTTT; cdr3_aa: CASSLWQNQPQHF
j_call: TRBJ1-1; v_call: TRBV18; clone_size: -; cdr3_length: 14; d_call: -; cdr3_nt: TGTGCCAGCTCACCATCTTCTGGCGCGACTGAAGCTTTCTTT; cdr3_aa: CASSPSSGATEAFF
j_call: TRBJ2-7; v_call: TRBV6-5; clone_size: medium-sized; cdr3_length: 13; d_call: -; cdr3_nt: TGTGCCAGAACGAGGGGTCTAGATTACGAGCAGTACTTC; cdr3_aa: CARTRGLDYEQYF
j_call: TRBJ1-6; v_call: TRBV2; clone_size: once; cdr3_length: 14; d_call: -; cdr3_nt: TGTGCCAGCACCGCCCAAAACAGGGTTTCACCCCTCCACTTT; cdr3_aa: CASTAQNRVSPLHF
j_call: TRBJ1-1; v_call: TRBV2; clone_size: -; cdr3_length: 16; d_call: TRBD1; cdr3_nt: TGTGCCAGCAGCAGAGAGACAGGGGGCGCGGGAACTGAAGCTTTCTTT; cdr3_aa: CASSRETGGAGTEAFF
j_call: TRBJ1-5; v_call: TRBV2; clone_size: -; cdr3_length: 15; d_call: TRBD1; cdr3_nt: TGTGCCAACAGTGAACAGGGGGGCTCCTATCAGCCCCAGCATTTT; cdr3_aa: CANSEQGGSYQPQHF
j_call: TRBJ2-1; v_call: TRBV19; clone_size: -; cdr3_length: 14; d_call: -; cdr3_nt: TGTGCCAGTAGTCGAGACCGGGGGCTGAATGAGCAGTTCTTC; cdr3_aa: CASSRDRGLNEQFF
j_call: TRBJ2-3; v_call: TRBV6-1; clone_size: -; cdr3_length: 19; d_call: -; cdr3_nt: TGTGCCAGCAGTGAAGCCCACTCTATGGTGGTTACTAGCACAGATACGCAGTATTTT; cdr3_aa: CASSEAHSMVVTSTDTQYF
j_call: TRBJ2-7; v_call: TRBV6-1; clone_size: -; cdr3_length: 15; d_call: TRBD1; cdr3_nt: TGTGCCAGCAGTGAATCTGGGACAGCTTCCTACGAGCAGTACTTC; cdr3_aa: CASSESGTASYEQYF